This T cell receptor beta chain was captured in a study of shared clonotypes between healthy human individuals. Assay: immunoSEQ multiplex PCR; the TCRdb copy retains only in-frame clones and omits some. The table lists millions of clones, about 92% of them singletons. The CDR3 extends over 17 amino acids. The V end was cut by 4 bases, the J end by 1 base, with 19 bases between. The germline gives CDR1 SGHDN, CDR2 FVKESK. The clonotype comes from a man between 18 and 29 years old in good health. Some clones in this sample may be carry-over from other donors' samples. This chain links TRBV14 with TRBJ1-1, with D possibly being TRBD1 (6 bases). The sample comprised naive CD4+ T cells from PBMCs. The subset here: CD45RA+ positively selected. In DNA form, the CDR3 reads TGTGCCAGCAGCCTTACCAGGGGTCCTGAACCGAACACTGAAGCTTTCTTT. Its translation is CASSLTRGPEPNTEAFF.